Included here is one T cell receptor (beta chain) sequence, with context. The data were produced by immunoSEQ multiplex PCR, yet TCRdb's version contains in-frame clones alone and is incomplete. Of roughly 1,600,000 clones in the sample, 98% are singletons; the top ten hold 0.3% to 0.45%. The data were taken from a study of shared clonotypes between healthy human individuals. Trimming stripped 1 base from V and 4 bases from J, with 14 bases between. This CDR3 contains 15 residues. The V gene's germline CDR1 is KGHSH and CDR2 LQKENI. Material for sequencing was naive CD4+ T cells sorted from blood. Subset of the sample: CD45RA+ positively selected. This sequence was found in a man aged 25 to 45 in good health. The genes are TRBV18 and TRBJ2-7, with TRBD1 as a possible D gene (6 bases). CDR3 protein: CASSPLDHRVYEQYF. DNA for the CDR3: TGTGCCAGCTCACCACTTGACCACAGGGTTTACGAGCAGTACTTC. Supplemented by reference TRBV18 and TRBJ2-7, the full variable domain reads NAGVMQNPRHLVRRRGQEARLRCSPMKGHSHVYWYRQLPEEGLKFMVYLQKENIIDESGMPKERFSAEFPKEGPSILRIQQVVRGDSAAYFCASSPLDHRVYEQYFGPGTRLTVT.